The entry below gives a single T cell receptor (beta chain) sequence along with its context. Its antigen is undetermined. Method: immunoSEQ multiplex PCR; TCRdb's copy keeps in-frame clones and lacks some. The sample gives some 40,000 clones, about two thirds of which show up once; approximately 15% is in the top ten. CDR3 length: 15 residues. Trimming took off 0 bases at V and 3 bases at J, with 12 bases between the two ends. Germline CDR1 reads SGHTA; CDR2 reads FQGNSA. Expansion with viral peptide pools was applied to antigen-specific CD4+ T cells by the ViraFEST assay prior to sequencing. Following a roughly ten-day culture, CD4+ T cells were purified. Between March and December 2020, the person had a SARS-CoV-2 infection that PCR confirmed. This specimen comes from a study of vaccination effects on CD4 cells after COVID-19.

Here the sequenced sample was CD4+ T cells from PBMCs cultured with HCoV-NL63 spike peptides, taken before COVID-19 vaccination. This receptor was taken from a human donor who had a prior SARS-CoV-2 infection. The genes are TRBV7-2 and TRBJ2-7, with a weak D call TRBD2 (6 bases). For the CDR3, the DNA is TGTGCCAGCAGCTTAGCGGCACGGGGGATCTACGAGCAGTACTTC. Translating gives CASSLAARGIYEQYF.